This TCR beta chain derives from a study of blood T cell repertoires in COVID-19. Study details: The United States, Italy and Spain were the sources of the acute and convalescent COVID-19 samples. PBMCs, B-cell-depleted T cells, or T cells provided the cDNA or gDNA that made up the material.

V lost 3 bases, J lost 4 bases, and 9 bases lay in between. The CDR3 totals 14 residues. The germline gives CDR1 SNHLY, CDR2 FYNNEI. Original processing methods: Nucleated cell counts were estimated from reference gene primer amplification. Using immunoSEQ multiplex PCR, the repertoire was profiled, and TCRdb retains in-frame clones only, with some absent. That table gives V, J and clone size, and the DNA gave D and trimming. Of approximately 100,000 clones in the sample, around 93% were seen once. V is TRBV2 and J is TRBJ2-2; D ambiguous. The origin of this receptor is a man over 45 with acute or convalescent COVID-19. Sequencing input: peripheral blood. The DNA of the CDR3 is TGTGCCAGCAGTGAGGTCCAGGCCACCGGGGAGCTGTTTTTT. It translates to CASSEVQATGELFF.